A single sample is the source of the 29 T cell receptor beta chains below, sequenced in a study of blood T cell repertoires in COVID-19. Measured with immunoSEQ multiplex PCR; TCRdb has only the in-frame clones, and not every one. The sample consists of fewer than 110,000 clones, about nine tenths of them appearing once. Input material: peripheral blood. These receptors all stem from a woman aged 80 or over in a cohort sampled during active COVID-19.

The J gene is TRBJ2-1, the V gene TRBV24-1; D is undetermined. V was shortened by 5 bases and J by 3 bases, with 7 bases between the two germline ends. CDR1 KGHDR and CDR2 SFDVKD come from the germline V gene. The CDR3 consists of 13 residues. The DNA of the CDR3 is TGTGCCACCAGTGGGTCACTCTACAATGAGCAGTTCTTC. Translating it yields CATSGSLYNEQFF.

This chain connects TRBV6-5 to TRBJ2-2, with 8 nucleotides matching TRBD2. V trimming: 10 bases; J trimming: 6 bases; junction bases outside the gene matches: 10. Germline-derived CDR1 and CDR2 are MNHEY and SVGAGI. The CDR3 is 14 residues long. The CDR3 reads CAIRGVAGPGELFF. The CDR3 DNA follows: TGTGCCATTCGAGGGGTAGCGGGACCCGGGGAGCTGTTTTTT.

The chain has TRBV7-2 and TRBJ1-2; 8 bases are a match to TRBD1. This CDR3 has 13 amino acids. CDR1 is SGHTA, CDR2 FQGNSA, per germline. With 2 bases clipped from V and 8 bases from J, the junction kept 4 bases outside the gene matches. The CDR3 sequence is CASSLQGAEGYTF. The DNA for the CDR3 is TGTGCCAGCAGCTTACAGGGGGCTGAAGGCTACACCTTC.

The chain has TRBV18 and TRBJ2-1, with 14 nucleotides matching TRBD2. V trimming: 4 bases; J trimming: 9 bases; junction bases outside the gene matches: 2. The CDR3 length is 14 residues. Germline V lookup: CDR1 KGHSH, CDR2 LQKENI. CDR3 DNA sequence: TGTGCCAGCTCACAGGGACTAGCGGGAGTTGAGCAGTTCTTC. This translates into CASSQGLAGVEQFF.

This chain links TRBV7-6 with TRBJ1-2; TRBD1 matches at 9 bases. The J segment lost 2 bases and the V segment lost 5 bases, leaving 3 bases of the junction unmatched. The CDR3 consists of 14 residues. The germline V gene encodes CDR1 SGHVS and CDR2 FNYEAQ. The CDR3 sequence: CASSPGQGNYGYTF. In DNA form, the CDR3 reads TGTGCCAGCAGCCCCGGACAGGGGAACTATGGCTACACCTTC.

This rearrangement joins TRBV24-1 to TRBJ2-1; the match to TRBD1 covers 8 bases. Germline V lookup: CDR1 KGHDR, CDR2 SFDVKD. Unmatched junction bases numbered 0, after V lost 9 bases and J lost 3 bases. The CDR3 runs to 12 residues. CDR3 bases: TGTGCCACCGGGACAGGCTACAATGAGCAGTTCTTC. Protein: CATGTGYNEQFF.

This clone has only a few counts. J is TRBJ1-3 and V is TRBV9, with TRBD1 as a possible D gene (5 bases). Between the trimmed V and J ends, which lost 0 bases and 0 bases, there was a span of 7 bases. The CDR3 has 15 amino acids. CDR1 is SGDLS and CDR2 is YYNGEE in the germline V gene. DNA of the CDR3: TGTGCCAGCAGCGTAGGACAGAGCTCTGGAAACACCATATATTTT. The encoded protein is CASSVGQSSGNTIYF.

The rearrangement uses TRBV2 and TRBJ2-3; TRBD1 matches at 7 bases. The CDR3 is 14 amino acids. Per the germline V gene, CDR1 is SNHLY and CDR2 is FYNNEI. After removal of 5 bases from V and 2 bases from J, the junction contained 4 bases not matched to a gene. CDR3 bases: TGTGCCAGCAGTTCGGACAGGACCACAGATACGCAGTATTTT. This translates into CASSSDRTTDTQYF. The variable domain in full, completed from reference TRBV2 and TRBJ2-3, reads EPEVTQTPSHQVTQMGQEVILRCVPISNHLYFYWYRQILGQKVEFLVSFYNNEISEKSEIFDDQFSVERPDGSNFTLKIRSTKLEDSAMYFCASSSDRTTDTQYFGPGTRLTVL.

For this clone: Other DNA sequences in the same sample also yield this CDR3. The genes are TRBV29-1 and TRBJ2-7; tentative D call: TRBD2 (6 bases). The germline V gene has CDR1 SQVTM and CDR2 ANQGSEA. This CDR3 has 17 residues. Trimming took 4 bases from V and 5 from J, leaving 27 bases between them. The CDR3 spells CSVVGGWLRHRLDEQYF. The CDR3 DNA follows: TGCAGCGTTGTAGGAGGGTGGTTACGACACCGCCTGGACGAGCAGTACTTC.

This chain joins TRBV6-5 and TRBJ1-3, with 7 nucleotides matching TRBD1. CDR3 length: 14 amino acids. V trimming: 4 bases; J trimming: 4 bases; junction bases outside the gene matches: 4. Germline-derived CDR1 and CDR2 are MNHEY and SVGAGI. Here the CDR3 reads CASSLTGLGNTIYF. The CDR3 bases are TGTGCCAGCAGTTTGACAGGGTTGGGAAACACCATATATTTT.

The count of this clone is one. The chain joins TRBV27 to TRBJ2-1; D is perhaps TRBD2 (6 bases). The V end lost 7 bases, the J end lost 2 bases, and 15 bases lay between the germline ends. The CDR3 loop spans 15 amino acids. CDR1 and CDR2 from the germline V gene are MNHEY and SMNVEV (reference sequence). Here the CDR3 DNA reads TGTGCCAGCAATACCCTCGGGGGAACCTACAATGAGCAGTTCTTC. Translation: CASNTLGGTYNEQFF.

The chain employs TRBV5-1 and TRBJ1-1; TRBD1 might be the D (6 bases). The germline CDR1 and CDR2 sequences are SGHRS and YFSETQ. The CDR3 totals 13 residues. V was trimmed by 7 bases and J by 0 bases, leaving 10 bases between them. The CDR3 DNA sequence: TGCGCCAGCGGGGACACTTTGAACACTGAAGCTTTCTTT. This translates into CASGDTLNTEAFF.

This chain uses TRBV6-5 with TRBJ1-5; D is uncertain. The length of the CDR3 is 15 residues. V shed 0 bases and J shed 1 base, with 7 bases lying between them. Looked up from germline, CDR1 is MNHEY and CDR2 is SVGAGI. CDR3 DNA sequence: TGTGCCAGCAGTTACTCTGCCGGGAGCAATCAGCCCCAGCATTTT. Its translation: CASSYSAGSNQPQHF.

This chain joins TRBV20-1 and TRBJ2-1; D possibly corresponds to TRBD2 (5 bases). This CDR3 has 11 residues. Trimming cost V 6 bases and J 8 bases, with 11 bases left between them. Germline V lookup: CDR1 DFQATT, CDR2 SNEGSKA (reference sequence). CDR3 in amino acids: CSAKLGYEQFF. The CDR3 nucleotides are TGCAGTGCGAAACTAGGGTATGAGCAGTTCTTC.

This clone has only one observation. The chain is built from TRBV6-7 and TRBJ2-7; 9 bases align to TRBD2. TRBV6-7 is known as an ORF, though its function is uncertain. The CDR3 has 15 amino acids. J lost 4 bases, V lost 2 bases, and 6 bases had no gene match. CDR3 nucleotide sequence: TGTGCCAGCAGTTACCATCGGACTAGCGAGTACGAGCAGTACTTC. It yields the protein CASSYHRTSEYEQYF.

The gene calls are TRBV28 and TRBJ1-3; D unclear. The CDR3 has 15 amino acids. Looked up from germline, CDR1 is MDHEN and CDR2 is SYDVKM. V lost 5 bases and J lost 4, with 15 bases in between. The CDR3 sequence: CASSEPPGNGNTIYF. The CDR3 region has the DNA TGTGCCAGCAGTGAACCCCCGGGAAACGGAAACACCATATATTTT.

The rearrangement uses TRBV2 and TRBJ2-1; 7 positions agree with TRBD1. J gave up 13 bases and V 3 bases, and 18 bases lay outside the gene matches. CDR1 and CDR2 (germline): SNHLY, FYNNEI. The CDR3 length is 16 residues. CDR3 DNA sequence: TGTGCCAGCAGTGAGGCCGGGACAGCAGTCCACCACCGACAGTTCTTC. It specifies CASSEAGTAVHHRQFF.

The genes are TRBV27 and TRBJ1-1, with TRBD1 matching over 9 bases. V trimming: 0 bases; J trimming: 0 bases; junction bases outside the gene matches: 5. The CDR3 has 17 residues. The germline V gene has CDR1 MNHEY and CDR2 SMNVEV (reference sequence). CDR3 protein: CASSLSGTGRLNTEAFF. DNA of the CDR3: TGTGCCAGCAGTTTATCCGGGACAGGGCGATTGAACACTGAAGCTTTCTTT.

As concerns this clone: Additional DNA sequences in this sample encode the identical CDR3. This chain joins TRBV13 and TRBJ2-3, with 9 bases matching TRBD2. The CDR3 runs to 17 residues. Germline lookup yields CDR1 PRHDT and CDR2 FYEKMQ (reference sequence). V trimming: 5 bases; J trimming: 3 bases; junction bases outside the gene matches: 12. Here the CDR3 reads CASSPQFSGSGTDTQYF. The CDR3 region has the DNA TGTGCCAGCAGCCCTCAATTTAGCGGGAGCGGAACAGATACGCAGTATTTT.

The chain joins TRBV20-1 to TRBJ2-1; TRBD1 matches at 8 bases. Trimming cost V 3 bases and J 15 bases; bases outside gene matches: 7. Germline CDR1 and CDR2: DFQATT and SNEGSKA (reference sequence). This CDR3 region has 11 residues. CDR3 DNA: TGCAGTGCTAGTAAGGGACAGGTGTTGTTCTTC. Translated: CSASKGQVLFF.

The chain has TRBV19 and TRBJ2-3, with TRBD2 identical over 8 bases. The CDR3 runs 16 residues. In germline, CDR1 is LNHDA, CDR2 SQIVND (reference sequence). V gave up 4 bases and J gave up 4 bases; unmatched junction bases: 10. The CDR3 bases are TGTGCCAGTAGTAGGAGCGGGGGAAGGAGCCCAGATACGCAGTATTTT. Protein sequence: CASSRSGGRSPDTQYF.

The V gene is TRBV12-3 or TRBV12-4, the J gene TRBJ2-7; no definite D call. CDR3 size: 13 residues. Trimming took off 5 bases at V and 3 bases at J, with 11 bases between the two ends. In DNA, the CDR3 is TGTGCCAGCAGTCTTGAGGTCGGCTACGAGCAGTACTTC. Its protein is CASSLEVGYEQYF.

The rearrangement joins TRBV28 to TRBJ2-5, with 8 bases fitting TRBD1. The CDR3 spans 15 residues. J was trimmed by 0 bases and V by 6 bases; bases with no gene match: 6. The germline CDR1 and CDR2 sequences are MDHEN and SYDVKM. Written as DNA, the CDR3 is TGTGCCAGCAGGCCATGGACAGGGAACCAAGAGACCCAGTACTTC. Amino acids: CASRPWTGNQETQYF. Drawing the rest from reference TRBV28 and TRBJ2-5, the complete variable domain is DVKVTQSSRYLVKRTGEKVFLECVQDMDHENMFWYRQDPGLGLRLIYFSYDVKMKEKGDIPEGYSVSREKKERFSLILESASTNQTSMYLCASRPWTGNQETQYFGPGTRLLVL.

The chain has TRBV28 and TRBJ1-1, with TRBD1 identical over 9 bases. This CDR3 contains 17 residues. CDR1 is MDHEN and CDR2 is SYDVKM in the germline V gene. Unmatched junction bases numbered 19, after V lost 3 bases and J lost 11 bases. The CDR3 DNA reads as TGTGCCAGCAGTTTGTTACGTCCGGGACAGGGTTCCTCGAGCGCTTTCTTT. Translation gives CASSLLRPGQGSSSAFF.

The V gene is TRBV19, the J gene TRBJ1-6, with 7 bases lining up with TRBD1. The junction had 11 bases not matched to a gene; V was cut back by 4 bases and J by 14 bases. The CDR3 length is 14 residues. CDR1 and CDR2 (germline): LNHDA, SQIVND (reference sequence). As DNA, the CDR3 is TGTGCCAGTAGTAGCCACAGGCAGGGGGGAGCCCTCCACTTT. It translates to CASSSHRQGGALHF.

The chain has TRBV5-5 and TRBJ2-1; D is unclear. The CDR3 covers 16 residues. CDR1 and CDR2 from the germline V gene are SGHKS and YYEKEE (reference sequence). V was cut by 4 bases and J by 0 bases, with 14 bases left in between. The CDR3 here is CASSPPEASSYNEQFF. CDR3 nucleotide sequence: TGTGCCAGCAGCCCTCCCGAGGCGAGCTCCTACAATGAGCAGTTCTTC.

J is TRBJ2-1 and V is TRBV28; D remains unclear. Trimming removed 5 bases at V and 2 bases at J, with 16 bases between. CDR1 and CDR2 (germline): MDHEN, SYDVKM. The CDR3 consists of 16 residues. The CDR3 reads CASSPLGDPPYNEQFF. The CDR3 DNA sequence: TGTGCCAGCAGTCCGCTGGGCGACCCCCCCTACAATGAGCAGTTCTTC.

The chain couples TRBV15 to TRBJ2-1, with D perhaps TRBD2 (5 bases). V was cut by 4 bases and J by 4 bases, with 14 bases left in between. The CDR3 covers 15 residues. Germline V gene sequence: CDR1 LNHNV, CDR2 YYDKDF (reference sequence). The CDR3 loop reads CATSNDPGIYNEQFF. The CDR3 DNA follows: TGTGCCACCAGCAACGACCCCGGGATTTACAATGAGCAGTTCTTC. The whole variable domain, filled in from reference TRBV15 and TRBJ2-1, reads DAMVIQNPRYQVTQFGKPVTLSCSQTLNHNVMYWYQQKSSQAPKLLFHYYDKDFNNEADTPDNFQSRRPNTSFCFLDIRSPGLGDTAMYLCATSNDPGIYNEQFFGPGTRLTVL.

The V gene is TRBV19, the J gene TRBJ1-2; D may be TRBD1 (5 bases). V lost 7 bases, J lost 4 bases, and 10 bases lay in between. Germline CDR1 is LNHDA and CDR2 is SQIVND (reference sequence). The CDR3 runs 12 residues. CDR3: CASTRDFYGYTF. As DNA, the CDR3 is TGTGCCAGTACCCGGGACTTCTATGGCTACACCTTC.